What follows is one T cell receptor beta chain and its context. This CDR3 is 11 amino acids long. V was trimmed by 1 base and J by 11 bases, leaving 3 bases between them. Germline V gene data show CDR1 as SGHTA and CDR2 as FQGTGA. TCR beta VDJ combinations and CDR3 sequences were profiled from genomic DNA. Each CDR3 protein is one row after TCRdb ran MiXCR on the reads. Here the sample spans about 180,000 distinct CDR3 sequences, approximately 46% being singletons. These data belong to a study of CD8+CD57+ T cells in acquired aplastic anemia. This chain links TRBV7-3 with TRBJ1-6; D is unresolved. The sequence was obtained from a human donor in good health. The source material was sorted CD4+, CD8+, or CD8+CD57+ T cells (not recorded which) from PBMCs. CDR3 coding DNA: TGTGCCAGCAGCTTAAGGGCACCCCTCCACTTT. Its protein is CASSLRAPLHF.